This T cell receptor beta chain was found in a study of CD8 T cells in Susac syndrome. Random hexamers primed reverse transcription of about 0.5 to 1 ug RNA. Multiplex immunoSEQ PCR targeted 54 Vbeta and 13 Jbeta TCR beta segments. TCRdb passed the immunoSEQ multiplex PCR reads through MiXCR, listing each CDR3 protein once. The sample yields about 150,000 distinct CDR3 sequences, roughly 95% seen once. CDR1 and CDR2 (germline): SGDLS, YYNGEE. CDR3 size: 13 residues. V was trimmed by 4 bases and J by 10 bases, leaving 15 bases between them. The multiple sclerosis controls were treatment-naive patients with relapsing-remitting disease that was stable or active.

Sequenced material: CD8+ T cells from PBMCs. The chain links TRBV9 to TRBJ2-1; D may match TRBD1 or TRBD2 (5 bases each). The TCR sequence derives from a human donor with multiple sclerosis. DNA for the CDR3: TGTGCCAGCAGCCCCGATCTGGGGGACGAGCAGTTCTTC. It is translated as CASSPDLGDEQFF.